Detailed here is one TCR beta chain. No antigen is known for it. Assay: immunoSEQ multiplex PCR; the TCRdb copy retains only in-frame clones and omits some. The sample lists tens of thousands of clones; approximately 80% were seen once. This sample is drawn from a study of a mutant IDH1 vaccine in newly diagnosed glioma. In the study overall: Most had both radiotherapy and temozolomide beforehand; others had only one.

Study results and limitations: The vaccine induced immune responses, and these occurred in roughly 93% of patients.

This CDR3 has 21 amino acids. CDR1 and CDR2 from the germline V gene are LNHDA and SQIVND (reference sequence). With 3 bases clipped from V and 2 bases from J, the junction kept 19 bases outside the gene matches. Time point: week 35, safety follow-up. It was 300 ug of mutant IDH1 20-mer peptide that made up each vaccine dose, given with topical imiquimod. The source of this sequence is a man aged 25-45 years with glioma. The V gene is TRBV19, the J gene TRBJ2-3; 11 bases map to TRBD1. The sample in question was PBMCs, obtained from a glioma patient whose treatment included an IDH1 peptide vaccine. As DNA, the CDR3 is TGTGCCAGTAGTATTCATTGGAGTGTGGTCGGGGACAGGGGGGACACAGATACGCAGTATTTT. This translates into CASSIHWSVVGDRGDTDTQYF.